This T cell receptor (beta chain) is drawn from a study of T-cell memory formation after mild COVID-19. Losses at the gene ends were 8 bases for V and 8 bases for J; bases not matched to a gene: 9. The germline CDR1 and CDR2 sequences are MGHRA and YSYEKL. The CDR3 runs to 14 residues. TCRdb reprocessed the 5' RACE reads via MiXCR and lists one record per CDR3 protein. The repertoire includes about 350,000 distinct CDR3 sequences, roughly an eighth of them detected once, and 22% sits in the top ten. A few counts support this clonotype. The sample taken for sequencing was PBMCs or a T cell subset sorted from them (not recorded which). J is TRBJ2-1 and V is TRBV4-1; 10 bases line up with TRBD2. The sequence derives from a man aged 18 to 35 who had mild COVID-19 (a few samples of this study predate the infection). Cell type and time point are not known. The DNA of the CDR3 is TGCGCCAGCGCCCTAGCGGGGGATAATTATGAGCAGTTCTTC. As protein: CASALAGDNYEQFF.